Described below is a single TCR beta chain sequence and its context. Its antigen is not identified. TCRdb passed the RACE reads through MiXCR, listing each CDR3 protein once. In the table there are about 82,000 distinct CDR3 sequences, approximately 11% of which are singletons. This entry belongs to a study of human T cells and chemical hapten exposure. As for the study in general: Each patch test put 0.01% DPC on the upper back, and results were read at 6 days.

The CDR3 totals 14 residues. Trimming took off 1 base at V and 4 bases at J, with 7 bases between the two ends. Germline assignment: CDR1 KGHSH and CDR2 LQKENI. Described time point: patch test 1, 2 weeks after DPC sensitization. As for treatment: therapeutic diphenylcyclopropenone sensitization with weekly scalp DPC. Unfractionated whole blood served as the source for total RNA extraction. The study's findings and limits: With DPC sensitization, TCRs exceeding 1 in 1000 frequency showed no change.

Sequencing was performed on whole blood, taken in connection with sensitization to the hapten diphenylcyclopropenone (DPC). The origin of this receptor is a woman aged 45 to 65 with alopecia areata. Some clones in this sample may be carry-over from other donors' samples. This chain connects TRBV18 to TRBJ1-4, with unresolved D. The CDR3, as DNA: TGTGCCAGCTCACCACAGGGAGGTAATGAAAAACTGTTTTTT. It yields the protein CASSPQGGNEKLFF.